The clone carrying this T cell receptor (beta chain) was recorded many times. As yet, its antigen is unknown. The data stem from a study of CD8 T cells in ankylosing spondylitis. Points from the study as a whole: It was reported that disease-linked clones were significantly enriched in matched ankylosing spondylitis synovial fluid. Clones linked to the disease showed a CD8+ phenotype. They occurred at relatively low frequencies in peripheral blood.

MiXCR was run by TCRdb on the 5' RACE reads, yielding one entry per CDR3 protein. The table records some 140,000 distinct CDR3 sequences, around 6.6% of them present only once. The germline V and J ends were trimmed by 11 bases and 2 bases, with 19 bases remaining between them. Per the germline V gene, CDR1 is LNHNV and CDR2 is YYDKDF (reference sequence). The CDR3 covers 15 residues. What was sequenced was blood, either unsorted or a sorted T cell fraction (not recorded which). The chain uses TRBV15 and TRBJ1-5, with D maybe TRBD1 (5 bases). The sequence was collected from a female donor with ankylosing spondylitis or in good health (not recorded which). CDR3 residues: CAAHSGILGNQPQHF. In DNA, the CDR3 is TGTGCCGCTCATTCAGGGATTTTGGGCAATCAGCCCCAGCATTTT.